Listed below are T cell receptor beta chains from one sample, sequenced in a study of blood T cell repertoires in COVID-19. Profiling relied on immunoSEQ multiplex PCR, and the TCRdb table lists in-frame clones only, not all of them. The sample holds approximately 290,000 clones, approximately 90% seen once. The sequencing input was peripheral blood. The receptors were sampled from a man younger than 30 with active or convalescent COVID-19. The CDR3 runs from the conserved cysteine through the conserved F or W. The D gene is left open where the match is weak. Some rows have no size entry. The others give once, few or many, or a class for an expanded clone.

cdr3_aa: CASSLGGRGAMMETQYF
cdr3_nt: TGCGCCAGCAGCTTGGGGGGGCGGGGGGCGATGATGGAGACCCAGTACTTC
v_call: TRBV5-1
d_call: TRBD2
clone_size: once
j_call: TRBJ2-5

cdr3_aa: CASSLSQGPFGGAFF
cdr3_nt: TGTGCCAGCAGCTTGTCGCAGGGGCCCTTTGGTGGAGCTTTCTTT
v_call: TRBV5-8
d_call: -
clone_size: -
j_call: TRBJ1-1

cdr3_aa: CASSPDRTNYGYTF
cdr3_nt: TGTGCCAGCAGCCCGGACAGAACTAACTATGGCTACACCTTC
v_call: TRBV11-2
d_call: -
clone_size: -
j_call: TRBJ1-2

cdr3_aa: CASSPDLAAKETQYF
cdr3_nt: TGTGCCAGCTCACCGGACCTAGCGGCGAAAGAGACCCAGTACTTC
v_call: TRBV18
d_call: TRBD2
clone_size: -
j_call: TRBJ2-5

cdr3_aa: CASSLNRGRYNEQFF
cdr3_nt: TGTGCCAGCAGTCTTAACAGGGGCCGATACAATGAGCAGTTCTTC
v_call: TRBV27
d_call: TRBD1
clone_size: -
j_call: TRBJ2-1

cdr3_aa: CASSSGLAGRGLYF
cdr3_nt: TGTGCCAGCAGTTCAGGACTAGCGGGACGAGGGTTGTACTTC
v_call: TRBV27
d_call: TRBD2
clone_size: -
j_call: TRBJ2-7

cdr3_aa: CASCQQHRNEKLFF
cdr3_nt: TGTGCCAGCTGCCAACAGCATCGTAATGAAAAACTGTTTTTT
v_call: TRBV6-2/TRBV6-3
d_call: -
clone_size: -
j_call: TRBJ1-4

cdr3_aa: CASRTGQGSTGELFF
cdr3_nt: TGTGCCAGCAGGACCGGACAGGGTAGCACCGGGGAGCTGTTTTTT
v_call: TRBV7-9
d_call: TRBD1
clone_size: many
j_call: TRBJ2-2

cdr3_aa: CASRKEGQGTQYF
cdr3_nt: TGTGCCAGCAGAAAAGAGGGACAGGGAACTCAGTACTTC
v_call: TRBV2
d_call: TRBD1
clone_size: -
j_call: TRBJ2-4

cdr3_aa: CSATRGLVQFF
cdr3_nt: TGCAGTGCTACCCGGGGATTAGTCCAGTTCTTC
v_call: TRBV20-1
d_call: -
clone_size: -
j_call: TRBJ2-1

cdr3_aa: CASSLQLHGYTF
cdr3_nt: TGTGCCAGCAGCTTACAGTTGCACGGCTACACCTTC
v_call: TRBV7-9
d_call: -
clone_size: -
j_call: TRBJ1-2

cdr3_aa: CASSTGTAPAGFSYEQYF
cdr3_nt: TGTGCCAGCAGTACCGGGACAGCTCCTGCAGGGTTCTCCTACGAGCAGTACTTC
v_call: TRBV27
d_call: TRBD1
clone_size: -
j_call: TRBJ2-7

cdr3_aa: CASSRDRAMGYTF
cdr3_nt: TGTGCCAGCAGCAGGGACAGGGCTATGGGCTACACCTTC
v_call: TRBV9
d_call: TRBD1
clone_size: -
j_call: TRBJ1-2

cdr3_aa: CASSSRRGGFSGANVLTF
cdr3_nt: TGTGCCAGCAGTTCGAGAAGGGGTGGCTTCTCTGGGGCCAACGTCCTGACTTTC
v_call: TRBV28
d_call: -
clone_size: -
j_call: TRBJ2-6

cdr3_aa: CASSFATGQGYDLKETQYF
cdr3_nt: TGTGCCAGCAGTTTCGCGACAGGCCAGGGTTACGACCTGAAAGAGACCCAGTACTTC
v_call: TRBV28
d_call: -
clone_size: -
j_call: TRBJ2-5

cdr3_aa: CASSTLAGDFNEQFF
cdr3_nt: TGTGCCAGCAGCACTCTAGCGGGAGATTTCAATGAGCAGTTCTTC
v_call: TRBV7-6
d_call: TRBD2
clone_size: -
j_call: TRBJ2-1

cdr3_aa: CASSGQGYQPQHF
cdr3_nt: TGTGCCAGCAGTGGACAGGGTTATCAGCCCCAGCATTTT
v_call: TRBV2
d_call: TRBD1
clone_size: -
j_call: TRBJ1-5

cdr3_aa: CASRRGQYNSPLHF
cdr3_nt: TGTGCCAGCAGGAGGGGACAATATAATTCACCCCTCCACTTT
v_call: TRBV2
d_call: -
clone_size: -
j_call: TRBJ1-6

cdr3_aa: CASSLAGSNQPQHF
cdr3_nt: TGTGCCAGCAGTTTAGCGGGTAGCAATCAGCCCCAGCATTTT
v_call: TRBV27
d_call: -
clone_size: -
j_call: TRBJ1-5

cdr3_aa: CASSSPGGPQHF
cdr3_nt: TGTGCCAGTAGTTCCCCGGGGGGGCCCCAGCATTTT
v_call: TRBV12-3/TRBV12-4
d_call: -
clone_size: -
j_call: TRBJ1-5

cdr3_aa: CASSIIGDPEAFF
cdr3_nt: TGTGCCAGTAGTATAATCGGTGATCCTGAAGCTTTCTTT
v_call: TRBV19
d_call: -
clone_size: -
j_call: TRBJ1-1

cdr3_aa: CASSPLDRADYEQYF
cdr3_nt: TGCGCCAGCAGCCCCCTGGACAGGGCAGACTACGAGCAGTACTTC
v_call: TRBV4-1
d_call: TRBD1
clone_size: -
j_call: TRBJ2-7

cdr3_aa: CASSLRTSGISGANVLTF
cdr3_nt: TGCGCCAGCAGCCTCAGGACTAGCGGGATCTCTGGGGCCAACGTCCTGACTTTC
v_call: TRBV4-1
d_call: TRBD2
clone_size: -
j_call: TRBJ2-6

cdr3_aa: CASSQAGQGDLPQHF
cdr3_nt: TGCGCCAGCAGCCAAGCTGGACAGGGTGATCTGCCCCAGCATTTT
v_call: TRBV4-1
d_call: TRBD1
clone_size: once
j_call: TRBJ1-5

cdr3_aa: CSARVPGANVLTF
cdr3_nt: TGCAGTGCCAGGGTTCCTGGGGCCAACGTCCTGACTTTC
v_call: TRBV29-1
d_call: -
clone_size: once
j_call: TRBJ2-6

cdr3_aa: CASSFSREKLFF
cdr3_nt: TGTGCCAGCAGCTTTAGTCGGGAAAAACTGTTTTTT
v_call: TRBV14
d_call: -
clone_size: -
j_call: TRBJ1-4

cdr3_aa: CASSVASGANTEAFF
cdr3_nt: TGTGCCAGCAGCGTAGCTTCAGGGGCGAACACTGAAGCTTTCTTT
v_call: TRBV9
d_call: -
clone_size: -
j_call: TRBJ1-1

cdr3_aa: CASSRLAGFTDTQYF
cdr3_nt: TGTGCCAGTAGCCGACTAGCGGGGTTCACAGATACGCAGTATTTT
v_call: TRBV19
d_call: TRBD2
clone_size: -
j_call: TRBJ2-3

cdr3_aa: CASSAGLASEQFF
cdr3_nt: TGTGCCAGCAGCGCCGGACTAGCGTCTGAGCAGTTCTTC
v_call: TRBV7-3
d_call: TRBD2
clone_size: -
j_call: TRBJ2-1

cdr3_aa: CASSLVMGQGGYEQYF
cdr3_nt: TGTGCCAGCAGCTTAGTAATGGGACAAGGGGGCTACGAGCAGTACTTC
v_call: TRBV7-6
d_call: -
clone_size: -
j_call: TRBJ2-7

cdr3_aa: CASSERRTGFAGGYTF
cdr3_nt: TGTGCCAGCAGCGAACGCCGGACAGGTTTTGCGGGTGGCTACACCTTC
v_call: TRBV6-1
d_call: TRBD1
clone_size: -
j_call: TRBJ1-2

cdr3_aa: CASSATLRGELFF
cdr3_nt: TGTGCCAGCAGCGCCACGTTGCGCGGGGAGCTGTTTTTT
v_call: TRBV7-8
d_call: -
clone_size: -
j_call: TRBJ2-2

cdr3_aa: CASTATGRLNEKLFF
cdr3_nt: TGTGCCAGTACCGCGACAGGGCGACTAAATGAAAAACTGTTTTTT
v_call: TRBV19
d_call: TRBD1
clone_size: -
j_call: TRBJ1-4

cdr3_aa: CASSRAPGLKNTEAFF
cdr3_nt: TGCGCCAGCAGCCGAGCACCGGGACTCAAGAACACTGAAGCTTTCTTT
v_call: TRBV4-1
d_call: -
clone_size: -
j_call: TRBJ1-1

cdr3_aa: CASSNLGMEGKETQYF
cdr3_nt: TGTGCCAGCAGTAACCTCGGGATGGAGGGGAAGGAGACCCAGTACTTC
v_call: TRBV2
d_call: -
clone_size: -
j_call: TRBJ2-5

cdr3_aa: CASSLLPVSYNEQFF
cdr3_nt: TGTGCCAGCAGCTTACTACCAGTTTCCTACAATGAGCAGTTCTTC
v_call: TRBV5-8
d_call: -
clone_size: -
j_call: TRBJ2-1

cdr3_aa: CASALTGGTDTQYF
cdr3_nt: TGTGCCAGCGCACTAACAGGGGGCACAGATACGCAGTATTTT
v_call: TRBV2
d_call: TRBD1
clone_size: -
j_call: TRBJ2-3

cdr3_aa: CASSMPGTSKETQYF
cdr3_nt: TGTGCCAGTAGTATGCCCGGGACTAGCAAAGAGACCCAGTACTTC
v_call: TRBV19
d_call: TRBD2
clone_size: -
j_call: TRBJ2-5

cdr3_aa: CASSPDRGNSPLHF
cdr3_nt: TGTGCCAGCAGCCCGGACAGGGGTAATTCACCCCTCCACTTT
v_call: TRBV7-8
d_call: TRBD1
clone_size: -
j_call: TRBJ1-6

cdr3_aa: CASSLGGNYGYTF
cdr3_nt: TGCGCCAGCAGCTTGGGAGGGAACTATGGCTACACCTTC
v_call: TRBV5-1
d_call: -
clone_size: -
j_call: TRBJ1-2

cdr3_aa: CASSYVAVSSYEQYF
cdr3_nt: TGTGCCAGCAGTTACGTGGCGGTCAGCTCCTACGAGCAGTACTTC
v_call: TRBV6-6
d_call: -
clone_size: -
j_call: TRBJ2-7

cdr3_aa: CASSIATPGVPGYTF
cdr3_nt: TGTGCCAGTAGTATAGCGACGCCAGGGGTTCCTGGCTACACCTTC
v_call: TRBV19
d_call: -
clone_size: once
j_call: TRBJ1-2